This TCR beta chain was sequenced in a study of PD-L1 blockade in urothelial cancer. Points from the study as a whole: Prediction of better survival came from below-median pretreatment blood TCR clonality.

CDR3 length equals 14 residues. Germline CDR1 and CDR2: MNHEY and SMNVEV (reference sequence). V shed 10 bases and J 5 bases; nucleotides not matched to a gene: 9. Time point of the sample: peripheral blood 6 weeks after treatment start. It was locally advanced or metastatic urothelial carcinoma that patients had. Note on this clone: What it recognizes is unknown.

Generated by immunoSEQ multiplex PCR, the TCRdb table keeps only in-frame clones and is missing some. The sample lists some 120,000 clones, approximately 90% occurring once. The source of this sequence is a man in his fifties or sixties with urothelial cancer. The sequencing here drew on PBMCs, taken around atezolizumab (anti-PD-L1) treatment. The V and J genes are TRBV27 and TRBJ2-7, with 12 positions matching TRBD2. The CDR3 nucleotides are TGTGCCACCAAACTAGCGGGAGGACCGGACGAGCAGTACTTC. This encodes CATKLAGGPDEQYF.